The text below deals with one T cell receptor beta chain. No antigen is known for it. Documented time point: baseline, week 1 (first vaccination visit). Treatment described: pre-vaccination baseline after standard-of-care therapy. The data belong to a study of a mutant IDH1 vaccine in newly diagnosed glioma. Study-level information: Of treated patients, approximately 60% were men and about 38% women, averaging about 37 years. Standard pretreatment was either radiotherapy, temozolomide, or, for most, radiochemotherapy with temozolomide. General study results and limits: Across multiple MHC alleles, over 90% of patients had vaccine-induced responses.

V lost 2 bases to trimming and J lost 4 bases; unmatched junction nucleotides: 7. This CDR3 is built from 15 residues. Germline V gives CDR1 ENHRY, CDR2 SYGVKD. Generated by immunoSEQ multiplex PCR, the TCRdb table keeps only in-frame clones and is missing some. This sample has tens of thousands of clones, with over 75% found just once. The clonotype was recovered from a man aged 25-40 years with glioma. The V gene is TRBV10-3, the J gene TRBJ1-2; 7 nucleotides agree with TRBD1. Specimen: PBMCs, collected from a glioma patient treated with radiotherapy, temozolomide or both. The CDR3 nucleotides are TGTGCCATCAGTGAGAGGCAGGGGGAGGGCTATGGCTACACCTTC. Its translation: CAISERQGEGYGYTF.